This entry lists 15 T cell receptor beta chains sequenced from one sample in a study of cytomegalovirus exposure and HLA in healthy donors. Researchers ran the PCR with 60 Vbeta and 13 Jbeta primers. The protocol was immunoSEQ multiplex PCR, while the TCRdb copy is restricted to in-frame clones and leaves out a portion. Here the sample spans roughly 100,000 clones, about 70% being singletons. Sequenced material: PBMCs. Receptors originate from a man aged 25-40 years in good health and CMV-seronegative.

This chain connects TRBV7-9 to TRBJ1-5; D gene ambiguous. V lost 10 bases and J 0 bases, leaving 13 bases between the germline ends. CDR1 is SEHNR and CDR2 is FQNEAQ in the germline V gene (reference sequence). CDR3 length equals 14 residues. CDR3 DNA: TGTGCCATCGCAGCCAGCGGTAGCAATCAGCCCCAGCATTTT. This gives the protein CAIAASGSNQPQHF.

The rearrangement uses TRBV7-9 and TRBJ2-5, with 11 bases matching TRBD1. V gave up 5 bases and J gave up 4 bases; unmatched junction bases: 3. Germline CDR1 reads SEHNR; CDR2 reads FQNEAQ (reference sequence). The CDR3 has 14 residues. CDR3 nucleotides: TGTGCCAGCAGCAAGGGGACAGGGGGAGAGACCCAGTACTTC. This gives the protein CASSKGTGGETQYF.

This clone was detected a few times. J is TRBJ2-3 and V is TRBV7-9; D possibly corresponds to TRBD2 (5 bases). V lost 4 bases and J lost 4, with 15 bases in between. This CDR3 is 15 amino acids long. The germline V gene has CDR1 SEHNR and CDR2 FQNEAQ (reference sequence). In nucleotides, the CDR3 is TGTGCCAGCAGCTCCTCTATGAGGGCCGCAGATACGCAGTATTTT. Amino acids: CASSSSMRAADTQYF.

The chain links TRBV28 to TRBJ2-2, with D possibly matching TRBD1 (6 bases). The CDR3 sequence is 13 residues long. Germline V gene lookup returns CDR1 MDHEN and CDR2 SYDVKM. V dropped 10 bases and J dropped 5 bases, with 14 bases sitting between them. For the CDR3, the DNA is TGTGCCACCGAAGGACAGTCTACCGGGGAGCTGTTTTTT. As protein: CATEGQSTGELFF.

This clone was recorded only once. The rearrangement links TRBV7-2 to TRBJ1-6; no clear D. This CDR3 contains 14 residues. The germline CDR1 and CDR2 sequences are SGHTA and FQGNSA. Trimming stripped 1 base from V and 9 bases from J, with 10 bases between. CDR3 region: CASSLEWSGSPLHF. In nucleotides, the CDR3 is TGTGCCAGCAGCTTAGAGTGGTCAGGTTCACCCCTCCACTTT.

The chain carries TRBV28 and TRBJ2-3; 8 positions match TRBD2. This CDR3 has 18 residues. Trimming removed 6 bases from V and 5 bases from J; junction bases left unmatched: 19. Germline lookup yields CDR1 MDHEN and CDR2 SYDVKM. The CDR3 is CASRPTGGGGPRGDTQYF. DNA for the CDR3: TGTGCCAGCAGACCTACCGGGGGGGGAGGGCCTCGGGGAGATACGCAGTATTTT. Full variable domain (remainder filled in from reference TRBV28 and TRBJ2-3): DVKVTQSSRYLVKRTGEKVFLECVQDMDHENMFWYRQDPGLGLRLIYFSYDVKMKEKGDIPEGYSVSREKKERFSLILESASTNQTSMYLCASRPTGGGGPRGDTQYFGPGTRLTVL.

The chain has TRBV30 and TRBJ1-2, with D possibly matching TRBD1 (6 bases). Germline V gives CDR1 GTSNPN, CDR2 SVGIG (reference sequence). V shed 4 bases and J shed 0 bases, with 15 bases lying between them. This CDR3 has 15 amino acids. Written as DNA, the CDR3 is TGTGCCTGGAACCCAGGGGCGAAAACTAACTATGGCTACACCTTC. This gives the protein CAWNPGAKTNYGYTF.

This chain connects TRBV28 to TRBJ2-2; 9 positions agree with TRBD2. From germline, CDR1 is MDHEN and CDR2 SYDVKM. The trim removed 1 base at V and 5 bases at J, leaving 8 bases unmatched. CDR3 length: 17 amino acids. CDR3 in DNA: TGTGCCAGCAGTTTATTGCGCGGGAGGGCGGGTACCGGGGAGCTGTTTTTT. It is translated as CASSLLRGRAGTGELFF.

The chain uses TRBV7-2 and TRBJ1-6, with D tentatively TRBD1 (5 bases). The V end lost 1 base, the J end lost 10 bases, and 11 bases lay between the germline ends. The CDR3 extends over 14 amino acids. The germline CDR1 and CDR2 sequences are SGHTA and FQGNSA. The CDR3 loop reads CASSLGGEGSPLHF. CDR3 bases: TGTGCCAGCAGCTTAGGGGGGGAAGGATCACCCCTCCACTTT. Full variable domain (rest looked up from reference TRBV7-2 and TRBJ1-6): GAGVSQSPSNKVTEKGKDVELRCDPISGHTALYWYRQSLGQGLEFLIYFQGNSAPDKSGLPSDRFSAERTGGSVSTLTIQRTQQEDSAVYLCASSLGGEGSPLHFGNGTRLTVT.

This clone was observed a few times. The rearrangement uses TRBV13 and TRBJ2-2; D possibly corresponds to TRBD1 (5 bases). CDR1 is PRHDT, CDR2 FYEKMQ, per germline (reference sequence). This CDR3 contains 17 residues. Trimming pared 4 bases from V and 7 bases from J, leaving 22 bases between. This chain's CDR3 is CASSSGPSGQDGGELFF. The CDR3 region has the DNA TGTGCCAGCAGCTCCGGTCCCTCAGGGCAGGATGGCGGGGAGCTGTTTTTT.

The chain uses TRBV6-6 and TRBJ2-3; 8 positions agree with TRBD1. Germline loops: CDR1 MNHNY, CDR2 SVGAGI (reference sequence). This CDR3 has 14 residues. V shed 2 bases and J 3 bases; nucleotides not matched to a gene: 1. The CDR3 DNA reads as TGTGCCAGCAGTTACCGGACAGGGACAGATACGCAGTATTTT. Translating gives CASSYRTGTDTQYF.

The chain has TRBV7-2 and TRBJ1-5, with 12 bases that match TRBD1. V was pared by 5 bases and J by 0 bases, with 8 bases of the junction left unmatched. CDR1 and CDR2 (germline): SGHTA, FQGNSA. The CDR3 loop spans 18 amino acids. CDR3 protein: CASSITGQGAGSNQPQHF. In DNA form, the CDR3 reads TGTGCCAGCAGCATCACGGGACAGGGGGCAGGTAGCAATCAGCCCCAGCATTTT.

This clone was observed a few times. CDR3 bases: TGCAGCGTTGAAGAGGCAGGGAGGGTCTATGGCTACACCTTC. This gives the protein CSVEEAGRVYGYTF. The chain links TRBV29-1 to TRBJ1-2; a weak D match, TRBD1 (5 bases). V lost 0 bases and J 4 bases, leaving 12 bases between the germline ends. Germline V CDR1 and CDR2: SQVTM, ANQGSEA. This CDR3 has 14 amino acids.

CDR3 region: CAISENWGGLSTQYF. CDR3 coding DNA: TGTGCCATCAGTGAGAATTGGGGGGGACTTTCGACCCAGTACTTC. The rearrangement uses TRBV10-3 and TRBJ2-5; 7 nucleotides match TRBD2. From germline, CDR1 is ENHRY and CDR2 SYGVKD. V gave up 2 bases and J gave up 7 bases; unmatched junction bases: 10. The CDR3 has 15 residues.

The chain combines TRBV25-1 with TRBJ1-2, with D uncertain. The CDR3 spans 14 residues. Germline loops: CDR1 MGHDK, CDR2 SYGVNS. V was cut by 1 base and J by 0 bases, with 6 bases left in between. CDR3 sequence reads: CASSEFGANYGYTF. The CDR3 DNA sequence: TGTGCCAGCAGTGAATTCGGGGCTAACTATGGCTACACCTTC.